This TCR beta chain is drawn from a study of cytomegalovirus exposure and HLA in healthy donors. PCR used 60 Vbeta primers and 13 Jbeta primers. Profiled with immunoSEQ multiplex PCR; TCRdb holds only in-frame clones, not every one. The data hold some 200,000 clones, with approximately 70% observed a single time. Comments on this clone: Antigen specificity is unknown.

The study's findings and limits: In a later analysis, TCR association rates varied by HLA locus: DRB1 most, HLA-C fewest. Within an earlier analysis, most TCR beta V segments proved productive either about 90% or about 30% of the time.

The CDR3 totals 19 residues. The V segment lost 4 bases and the J segment 3 bases; nucleotides outside the gene matches: 17. The germline gives CDR1 MNHNS, CDR2 SASEGT. The chain uses TRBV6-1 and TRBJ2-3, with TRBD1 matching over 9 bases. The origin of this receptor is a middle-aged man in good health and CMV-seropositive. The sequenced sample was PBMCs. CDR3 coding DNA: TGTGCCAGCAGTGCCGGGACTTACCCCTGGGGACAGGGTACAGATACGCAGTATTTT. Amino acids: CASSAGTYPWGQGTDTQYF.